What follows describes a single T cell receptor (beta chain). Its antigen is undetermined. The data stem from a study of human T cells and chemical hapten exposure. Study-wide context: Enrolled patients were predominantly female and had alopecia areata, totalis or universalis.

Unique molecular identifiers were linked by the library to individual cDNA molecules. MiXCR, applied by TCRdb to the RACE reads, yields one record per CDR3 protein. The sample yields roughly 120,000 distinct CDR3 sequences, about a tenth seen once. The time point was: patch test 2, 6 weeks after DPC sensitization. Noted treatment: therapeutic diphenylcyclopropenone sensitization with weekly scalp DPC. Study-level points and caveats: Alopecia was present in the donors, so their immune response may differ from healthy people's.

Trimming took 6 bases from V and 5 from J, leaving 19 bases between them. This CDR3 has 15 residues. This chain connects TRBV12-3 or TRBV12-4 to TRBJ2-5, with D perhaps TRBD2 (5 bases). The clonotype was recovered from a woman aged 40 to 55 with alopecia areata. Some clones in this sample may be carry-over from other donors' samples. The material sequenced was whole blood, taken in connection with sensitization to the hapten diphenylcyclopropenone (DPC). The CDR3 DNA sequence: TGTGCCAGCAGGGACTCGTCAGGCTTAGGGGAGACCCAGTACTTC. The encoded protein is CASRDSSGLGETQYF.